Listed here is a single T cell receptor (beta chain). Its antigen is unknown. V lost 7 bases to trimming and J lost 1 base, with 10 bases between them. The CDR3 extends over 14 amino acids. This sample is part of a study of T cells in Graves' hyperthyroidism and ophthalmopathy. Study-level points and caveats: The model anticipated ophthalmopathy a median about 6.5 months pre-onset.

RNA transcripts served as the template for amplifying TCR beta CDR3 regions. HTBI primers were the set used in a first-round RT-PCR of the TCR CDR3. Each CDR3 protein gets one entry after TCRdb re-called the multiplex PCR reads with MiXCR. The data show a few hundred thousand distinct CDR3 sequences, 20% to 25% seen once. The chain has TRBV12-3 or TRBV12-4 and TRBJ2-2; weak D call: TRBD2 (6 bases). The source material was blood. The clonotype originates from a man aged 25-45 years with Graves' ophthalmopathy. CDR3 in DNA: TGTGCCAGCATGGGAGCGGGGAACACCGGGGAGCTGTTTTTT. As protein: CASMGAGNTGELFF.